The rows below give T cell receptor beta chains drawn from one sample of a study of STAT3 mutations in large granular lymphocyte leukemia. Using immunoSEQ multiplex PCR, the repertoire was profiled, and TCRdb retains in-frame clones only, with some absent. The sample carries 10,000 to 15,000 clones, roughly 90% recorded once. Sequenced: peripheral blood mononuclear cells. All receptors derive from a man aged 35 to 55 with T-cell large granular lymphocyte leukemia. Some clones in this sample may be carry-over from other donors' samples. Each CDR3 is given with its conserved first and last residue. Each record gives: clone size, J gene, V gene, D gene, CDR3 length, CDR3 DNA, CDR3 protein. D genes are given only for firm matches. Some rows have no size entry. The others give once, few or many, or a class for an expanded clone.

.,TRBJ1-4,TRBV29-1,.,14,TGCAGCGCCGCATCGGGGGGATCTAATGAAAAACTGTTTTTT,CSAASGGSNEKLFF
.,TRBJ2-3,TRBV10-2,TRBD1,16,TGCGCCAGCAGTGAGTCCGTGGGGGACAGGCTGAATACGCAGTATTTT,CASSESVGDRLNTQYF
.,TRBJ1-2,TRBV27,.,14,TGTGCCAGCAGTTTATCGCCCTACCTCTATGGCTACACCTTC,CASSLSPYLYGYTF
.,TRBJ2-2,TRBV27,.,13,TGTGCCAGCAGCCGACTCCACACCGGGGAGCTGTTTTTT,CASSRLHTGELFF
.,TRBJ1-1,TRBV2,.,13,TGTGCCAGCAGTGATGGGTTAAACACTGAAGCTTTCTTT,CASSDGLNTEAFF
.,TRBJ2-7,TRBV7-3,TRBD1,15,TGTGCCAGCAGCTCCGGGACAGGGGGCGGATACGAGCAGTACTTC,CASSSGTGGGYEQYF
.,TRBJ2-3,TRBV7-2,TRBD1,13,TGTGCCAGCAGCGGACAGGGTACAGATACGCAGTATTTT,CASSGQGTDTQYF
.,TRBJ1-4,TRBV19,.,13,TGTGCCAGTAGTTCCTACAGAGGGGAAAAACTGTTTTTT,CASSSYRGEKLFF
.,TRBJ1-2,TRBV2,.,12,TGTGCCAGCAGGGACAGCCTAGGAGGCTACACCTTC,CASRDSLGGYTF
.,TRBJ2-7,TRBV6-6,.,12,TGTGCCAGCAGTTTGCGGGCCGAGGAGCAGTACTTC,CASSLRAEEQYF
once,TRBJ1-2,TRBV19,TRBD1,16,TGTGCCAGTAGTATCGCCGGGACAGGGGGATTGTATGGCTACACCTTC,CASSIAGTGGLYGYTF
.,TRBJ2-1,TRBV7-3,.,12,TGTGCCAGCAGCTTAACGGAGGGTGAGCAGTTCTTC,CASSLTEGEQFF
few,TRBJ1-2,TRBV11-2,TRBD1,12,TGTGCCAGCAGATCAGACAGGGTTGGCTACACCTTC,CASRSDRVGYTF
.,TRBJ1-2,TRBV28,TRBD1,15,TGTGCCAGCACACTCCGGGACAGGGACGTCTATGGCTACACCTTC,CASTLRDRDVYGYTF
.,TRBJ1-6,TRBV18,.,14,TGTGCCAGCTCACCGTCTATAGATAATTCACCCCTCCACTTT,CASSPSIDNSPLHF
once,TRBJ2-2,TRBV5-1,TRBD2,14,TGCGCCAGCAGCATCGGGACTAGGGGTTATGAGCTGTTTTTT,CASSIGTRGYELFF
.,TRBJ1-1,TRBV7-9,.,12,TGTGCCAGCAGCTTGATACCCACTGAAGCTTTCTTT,CASSLIPTEAFF
.,TRBJ2-3,TRBV5-8,.,16,TGTGCCAGCAGCTTGGGCGGTGGGGGTTTTGTAGATACGCAGTATTTT,CASSLGGGGFVDTQYF
.,TRBJ1-1,TRBV5-1,.,14,TGCGCCAGCAGCTTGGAATCGGGGAGGGCTGAAGCTTTCTTT,CASSLESGRAEAFF
.,TRBJ1-1,TRBV30,.,13,TGTGCCTGGAGCCAAGAAAAGAACACTGAAGCTTTCTTT,CAWSQEKNTEAFF
.,TRBJ1-3,TRBV7-2,.,15,TGTGCCAGCAGCTTAAGGGACACGTCGGGAAACACCATATATTTT,CASSLRDTSGNTIYF
.,TRBJ1-1,TRBV30,.,16,TGTGCCTGGAGTGGGGCTGAAGGAGGCCAGAACACTGAAGCTTTCTTT,CAWSGAEGGQNTEAFF
.,TRBJ2-1,TRBV29-1,TRBD2,13,TGCAGCGTTGGTACTAGCGGGGGGGTTGAGCAGTTCTTC,CSVGTSGGVEQFF
.,TRBJ1-5,TRBV5-8,TRBD1,15,TGTGCCAGCAGCTCAGCGACAGGGTTTGATCAGCCCCAGCATTTT,CASSSATGFDQPQHF
.,TRBJ2-1,TRBV27,.,15,TGTGCCAGCAGTTTATACTCCCCATCGGACAATGAGCAGTTCTTC,CASSLYSPSDNEQFF
.,TRBJ1-2,TRBV5-1,.,14,TGCGCCAGCAGCTTGGCCCCGGGGGCCTATGGCTACACCTTC,CASSLAPGAYGYTF
.,TRBJ1-5,TRBV11-3,TRBD1,17,TGTGCCAGCAGCTTACCTCGGCGGACAGGGATAAATCAGCCCCAGCATTTT,CASSLPRRTGINQPQHF
.,TRBJ1-4,TRBV5-1,TRBD1,14,TGCGCCAGCAGCCTGGACAGGGGTTATGAAAAACTGTTTTTT,CASSLDRGYEKLFF
.,TRBJ1-5,TRBV7-2,.,14,TGTGCCAGCAGCTTACGGGGTGGCAATCAGCCCCAGCATTTT,CASSLRGGNQPQHF
.,TRBJ1-2,TRBV5-6,TRBD1,18,TGTGCCAGCAGCTCTCCGGCGAGACAGGGAGGAACTAACTATGGCTACACCTTC,CASSSPARQGGTNYGYTF
.,TRBJ2-5,TRBV4-3,.,13,TGCGCCAGCAGGTCGGGGACCTCAGGGACCCAGTACTTC,CASRSGTSGTQYF
.,TRBJ2-5,TRBV2,TRBD2,18,TGTGCCAGCACCCCGTACAGCGGGATCGGGGGGTCTCAAGAGACCCAGTACTTC,CASTPYSGIGGSQETQYF
once,TRBJ1-1,TRBV5-1,.,14,TGCGCCAGCAGCCGGGACCCCGAGAACACTGAAGCTTTCTTT,CASSRDPENTEAFF
.,TRBJ1-1,TRBV18,.,16,TGTGCCAGCTCACCGGGTAAGGGCAGGGTGAACACTGAAGCTTTCTTT,CASSPGKGRVNTEAFF
few,TRBJ1-6,TRBV30,.,16,TGTGCCTGGAGTGTAAGTGGGGGCAGTTATTCAAGTCCCCTCCACTTT,CAWSVSGGSYSSPLHF
.,TRBJ2-3,TRBV14,.,14,TGTGCCAGCAGCCAAGATAGGTTCCCAGATACGCAGTATTTT,CASSQDRFPDTQYF
.,TRBJ2-6,TRBV13,.,12,TGTGCCAGCAGTTCTGGGGCCAACGTCCTGACTTTC,CASSSGANVLTF
.,TRBJ2-7,TRBV6-1,.,14,TGTGCCAGCAGTGATCATCCCACACCCTACGAGCAGTACTTC,CASSDHPTPYEQYF
.,TRBJ1-5,TRBV5-6,.,15,TGTGCCAGCAGCTTGGGAGCAACCTCGTTGGAGCCCCAGCATTTT,CASSLGATSLEPQHF
few,TRBJ2-2,TRBV29-1,TRBD1,13,TGCAGCGTTACAGGGGTAAAGGCCGGGGAGCTGTTTTTT,CSVTGVKAGELFF
.,TRBJ2-1,TRBV6-5,TRBD2,13,TGTGCCAGCAGTTACCCGGGAGGGAATGAGCAGTTCTTC,CASSYPGGNEQFF
.,TRBJ2-3,TRBV6-5,TRBD2,15,TGTGCCAGCAGAACTAGCGGGACTAGCACAGATACGCAGTATTTT,CASRTSGTSTDTQYF
.,TRBJ2-1,TRBV18,TRBD1,16,TGTGCCAGCTCACCAACCACCGGGACAGGGCTCAATGAGCAGTTCTTC,CASSPTTGTGLNEQFF
.,TRBJ1-1,TRBV29-1,.,11,TGCAGCGTTGAAGGCGTCCCTGAAGCTTTCTTT,CSVEGVPEAFF
.,TRBJ2-6,TRBV18,TRBD1,19,TGTGCCAGCTCACCGATTGGACAGGGGAGCCGCTCTGGGGCCAACGTCCTGACTTTC,CASSPIGQGSRSGANVLTF